These 29 T cell receptor beta chains were sequenced from one sample in a study of T-cell reconstitution after alpha-beta-depleted transplantation in children. The TCRbeta library was prepared with unique molecular identifiers. Each CDR3 protein gets one entry after TCRdb re-called the PCR reads with MiXCR. The sample shows around 370,000 distinct CDR3 sequences, around 10% of them seen only once. Sequencing used PBMCs from the stem cell graft donor, obtained from the stem cell graft. Receptors originate from a human donor who donated a stem cell graft to a child with acute lymphoblastic leukemia.

The V gene is TRBV30, the J gene TRBJ2-1; 10 bases agree with TRBD2. V lost 4 bases to trimming and J lost 10 bases; unmatched junction nucleotides: 13. Germline assignment: CDR1 GTSNPN and CDR2 SVGIG (reference sequence). This CDR3 is built from 15 residues. CDR3: CAWNAIAGGGAEQFF. In nucleotides, the CDR3 is TGTGCCTGGAATGCAATAGCGGGAGGTGGGGCCGAGCAGTTCTTC.

V gene TRBV12-3 or TRBV12-4 combines with J gene TRBJ2-7; 8 bases are shared with TRBD1. V lost 1 base to trimming and J lost 2 bases; unmatched junction nucleotides: 7. The CDR3 has 16 amino acids. CDR3 sequence reads: CASSLGTGTGPYEQYF. In DNA form, the CDR3 reads TGTGCCAGCAGTTTAGGGACCGGGACAGGACCCTACGAGCAGTACTTC.

This clonotype was seen ten or more times. J is TRBJ2-5 and V is TRBV12-3 or TRBV12-4; TRBD1 might be the D (6 bases). The V gene lost 6 bases and the J gene lost 1 base, with 12 bases spanning the gap. The CDR3 consists of 14 residues. CDR3 DNA: TGTGCCAGCAGCCCGGGACACTTCCAAGAGACCCAGTACTTC. Its translation: CASSPGHFQETQYF.

This clonotype has just a few counts. The V and J genes are TRBV5-1 and TRBJ2-7; TRBD1 might be the D (5 bases). The V gene's germline CDR1 is SGHRS and CDR2 YFSETQ. The V gene lost 2 bases and the J gene lost 0 bases, with 9 bases spanning the gap. The length of the CDR3 is 14 residues. CDR3 sequence reads: CASSLQEHSYEQYF. In nucleotides, the CDR3 is TGCGCCAGCAGCTTACAGGAGCACTCCTACGAGCAGTACTTC.

This clonotype showed up just a few times. This chain connects TRBV7-6 to TRBJ2-7; D remains unclear. V was shortened by 5 bases and J by 2 bases, with 10 bases between the two germline ends. Germline V gives CDR1 SGHVS, CDR2 FNYEAQ. This CDR3 spans 13 amino acids. The CDR3 loop reads CASSPLQAYEQYF. The CDR3 DNA is TGTGCCAGCAGCCCTCTCCAAGCCTACGAGCAGTACTTC.

Only a few counts were recorded for this clonotype. This chain connects TRBV12-3 or TRBV12-4 to TRBJ2-1; tentatively, D is TRBD1 or TRBD2 (6 bases each). Trimming removed 6 bases at V and 8 bases at J, with 17 bases between. The CDR3 runs to 14 residues. DNA of the CDR3: TGTGCCAGCAGAACAGGGACGCCGGGGGATGAGCAGTTCTTC. Its translation is CASRTGTPGDEQFF.

This clonotype appeared many times. The gene calls are TRBV30 and TRBJ2-3; 10 bases map to TRBD2. CDR1 GTSNPN and CDR2 SVGIG come from the germline V gene (reference sequence). The CDR3 contains 19 residues. Unmatched junction bases numbered 16, after V lost 0 bases and J lost 4 bases. The CDR3 region has the DNA TGTGCCTGGAGTGTAAGGTCAGACAGAAGCGGGAGGGAGGCAGATACGCAGTATTTT. It codes for CAWSVRSDRSGREADTQYF.

The chain couples TRBV28 to TRBJ1-5; 9 bases are shared with TRBD1. Germline V gene lookup returns CDR1 MDHEN and CDR2 SYDVKM. J was trimmed by 4 bases and V by 3 bases; bases with no gene match: 7. The CDR3 is 16 amino acids. This chain's CDR3 is CASSLGDRATNQPQHF. The CDR3 bases are TGTGCCAGCAGTTTGGGGGACAGGGCTACAAATCAGCCCCAGCATTTT.

This chain connects TRBV28 to TRBJ2-3; TRBD1 or TRBD2 may be the D gene (5 bases each). Trimming left V 11 bases short and J 2 bases short, with 20 bases between. The CDR3 consists of 15 residues. CDR1 MDHEN and CDR2 SYDVKM come from the germline V gene. The CDR3 protein is CAGGNTALSTDTQYF. The CDR3 nucleotides read TGTGCCGGGGGAAATACTGCCCTCTCCACAGATACGCAGTATTTT.

This clonotype came up a few times. V usage is TRBV10-3 and J usage is TRBJ2-1; 7 bases fit TRBD2. The CDR3 covers 15 residues. CDR1 and CDR2 (germline): ENHRY, SYGVKD. Losses at the gene ends were 8 bases for V and 0 bases for J; bases not matched to a gene: 7. This CDR3 is CAIATSASSYNEQFF. CDR3 coding DNA: TGTGCCATCGCCACTAGCGCAAGCTCCTACAATGAGCAGTTCTTC.

This clonotype was counted a few times. The chain couples TRBV4-2 to TRBJ2-1; 8 bases line up with TRBD2. The germline V gene encodes CDR1 LGHNA and CDR2 YNFKEQ. The CDR3 totals 18 residues. The V and J ends lost 2 bases and 4 bases, in that order; junction bases with no gene match: 13. The CDR3 loop is CASSQIAIGLAGYNEQFF. DNA for the CDR3: TGTGCCAGCAGCCAAATCGCCATCGGACTAGCAGGATACAATGAGCAGTTCTTC.

This clonotype was seen repeatedly, ten times or more. The chain recombines TRBV5-1 with TRBJ2-3; 9 nucleotides line up with TRBD1. The V segment lost 4 bases and the J segment 3 bases; nucleotides outside the gene matches: 6. CDR3 length: 15 amino acids. Germline CDR1 SGHRS, CDR2 YFSETQ. CDR3 sequence reads: CASSPGTGRTDTQYF. CDR3 sequence (DNA): TGCGCCAGCAGCCCCGGGACAGGGAGAACAGATACGCAGTATTTT.

This chain links TRBV29-1 with TRBJ2-5, with TRBD2 identical over 11 bases. CDR3 length equals 16 residues. With V trimmed by 5 bases and J by 2 bases, 10 bases remained unmatched. CDR1 SQVTM and CDR2 ANQGSEA come from the germline V gene. The CDR3 sequence is CSVSSLAGGPQETQYF. CDR3 DNA sequence: TGCAGCGTTTCGAGTCTAGCGGGAGGTCCTCAAGAGACCCAGTACTTC.

The chain recombines TRBV7-9 with TRBJ1-5; weak D call: TRBD1 (5 bases). CDR1 and CDR2 from the germline V gene are SEHNR and FQNEAQ (reference sequence). This CDR3 has 15 amino acids. The V end lost 8 bases, the J end lost 3 bases, and 17 bases lay between the germline ends. CDR3 sequence (DNA): TGTGCCAGCGACAGAGGGGCAGTGACCAATCAGCCCCAGCATTTT. Protein product: CASDRGAVTNQPQHF.

This clonotype was seen more than once but under ten times. DNA for the CDR3: TGTGCCAGCAGGCCTAGCGGGAGGGCCCGAGATACGCAGTATTTT. It yields the protein CASRPSGRARDTQYF. This sequence joins TRBV28 and TRBJ2-3; 12 nucleotides agree with TRBD2. Germline V CDR1 and CDR2: MDHEN, SYDVKM. J lost 5 bases, V lost 6 bases, and 6 bases had no gene match. The CDR3 totals 15 residues.

This clonotype showed up many times. The J gene is TRBJ2-5, the V gene TRBV12-3 or TRBV12-4; 8 bases are a match to TRBD2. The CDR3 runs to 16 residues. With 8 bases clipped from V and 8 bases from J, the junction kept 19 bases outside the gene matches. CDR3 DNA sequence: TGTGCCAGCGCCCCTAGGCTAGCGGGCGGGGTCGTAACCCAGTACTTC. Its protein product is CASAPRLAGGVVTQYF.

This clonotype has a handful of counts. CDR3 residues: CSASNPGQGSPLHF. For the CDR3, the DNA is TGCAGTGCTAGTAACCCGGGACAGGGGTCACCCCTCCACTTT. The chain links TRBV20-1 to TRBJ1-6, with 10 bases lining up with TRBD1. J gave up 10 bases and V 3 bases, and 6 bases lay outside the gene matches. CDR1 is DFQATT and CDR2 is SNEGSKA in the germline V gene (reference sequence). The CDR3 has 14 residues.

This clonotype came up a few times. V gene TRBV4-1 combines with J gene TRBJ2-3; 9 bases are a match to TRBD2. Germline V gives CDR1 MGHRA, CDR2 YSYEKL. V shed 0 bases and J 7 bases; nucleotides not matched to a gene: 8. The CDR3 length is 16 residues. In DNA form, the CDR3 reads TGCGCCAGCAGCCAAGATCTGGGAGCGGGAGGTTATACGCAGTATTTT. This encodes CASSQDLGAGGYTQYF.

A remark on this clonotype: A much larger clone is a single base away; this may be a read error. The chain uses TRBV20-1 and TRBJ2-2, with 10 bases that match TRBD2. The CDR3 has 17 residues. Germline-derived CDR1 and CDR2 are DFQATT and SNEGSKA (reference sequence). The chain's CDR3 is CCARGAGGPDNTGELFF. The CDR3 nucleotides read TGCTGTGCTAGAGGAGCGGGAGGGCCGGATAACACCGGGGAGCTGTTTTTT.

This clonotype has a count of ten or more. V usage is TRBV5-1 and J usage is TRBJ1-5; 9 bases agree with TRBD1. Germline CDR1 and CDR2: SGHRS and YFSETQ. This CDR3 has 14 residues. With 4 bases clipped from V and 4 bases from J, the junction kept 3 bases outside the gene matches. Here the CDR3 DNA reads TGCGCCAGCAGCGAGGGACAGGGAAATCAGCCCCAGCATTTT. It codes for CASSEGQGNQPQHF.

This clonotype has a count of ten or more. The V call is TRBV5-1, the J call TRBJ2-5; D is possibly TRBD1 or TRBD2 (5 bases each). Germline loops: CDR1 SGHRS, CDR2 YFSETQ. This CDR3 is 13 amino acids long. The V end was cut by 3 bases, the J end by 5 bases, with 11 bases between. The CDR3 DNA reads TGCGCCAGCAGCTGGGACGCAATTGAGACCCAGTACTTC. It specifies CASSWDAIETQYF. Full variable domain (rest looked up from reference TRBV5-1 and TRBJ2-5): KAGVTQTPRYLIKTRGQQVTLSCSPISGHRSVSWYQQTPGQGLQFLFEYFSETQRNKGNFPGRFSGRQFSNSRSEMNVSTLELGDSALYLCASSWDAIETQYFGPGTRLLVL.

The chain uses TRBV19 and TRBJ1-5, with D unclear. Trimming removed 2 bases from V and 2 bases from J, with 13 bases in between. The CDR3 runs 16 residues. CDR1 is LNHDA, CDR2 SQIVND, per germline (reference sequence). CDR3 residues: CASSILRDGGNQPQHF. In DNA, the CDR3 is TGTGCCAGTAGTATACTGAGGGATGGGGGCAATCAGCCCCAGCATTTT.

The chain combines TRBV5-1 with TRBJ2-1, with D possibly TRBD1 on 6 matching bases. Between the trimmed V and J ends, which lost 3 bases and 3 bases, there was a span of 10 bases. There are 14 residues in the CDR3. CDR1 is SGHRS and CDR2 is YFSETQ in the germline V gene. In DNA form, the CDR3 reads TGCGCCAGCAGCTCCCGGGACAACTACAATGAGCAGTTCTTC. As protein: CASSSRDNYNEQFF. The variable domain in full, with the rest retrieved from reference TRBV5-1 and TRBJ2-1, is KAGVTQTPRYLIKTRGQQVTLSCSPISGHRSVSWYQQTPGQGLQFLFEYFSETQRNKGNFPGRFSGRQFSNSRSEMNVSTLELGDSALYLCASSSRDNYNEQFFGPGTRLTVL.

This clonotype showed up many times. The V call is TRBV29-1, the J call TRBJ2-1; TRBD2 aligns across 11 bases. The CDR3 contains 15 residues. Trimming at V came to 4 bases and at J to 9 bases, leaving 11 bases not matched to a gene. Germline CDR1 is SQVTM and CDR2 is ANQGSEA. The CDR3: CSVVGRPSGRTEQFF. The CDR3 nucleotides are TGCAGCGTTGTCGGACGGCCTAGCGGGAGGACTGAGCAGTTCTTC.

This clonotype was seen more than once but under ten times. V usage is TRBV6-5 and J usage is TRBJ2-7; TRBD1 is a possible D gene (5 bases). Germline V gives CDR1 MNHEY, CDR2 SVGAGI. V was trimmed by 2 bases and J by 0 bases, leaving 14 bases between them. The CDR3 is made up of 16 amino acids. In DNA, the CDR3 is TGTGCCAGCAGTTACACGTTGCAGGGTCTCTCCTACGAGCAGTACTTC. Its translation: CASSYTLQGLSYEQYF.

This rearrangement joins TRBV5-6 to TRBJ2-1, with D perhaps matching TRBD2 (6 bases). Germline V gene lookup returns CDR1 SGHDT and CDR2 YYEEEE. CDR3 length: 13 amino acids. V shed 5 bases and J shed 6 bases, with 12 bases lying between them. The CDR3 region is CASSPGTFNEQFF. The CDR3 bases are TGTGCCAGCAGTCCTGGGACTTTCAATGAGCAGTTCTTC.

This clonotype was seen at least ten times. CDR3 sequence (DNA): TGTGCCACCAGCCAGAGGGGGCCCACTGAAGCTTTCTTT. Translation: CATSQRGPTEAFF. V and J are TRBV15 and TRBJ1-1; 7 bases line up with TRBD1. Germline V gene sequence: CDR1 LNHNV, CDR2 YYDKDF (reference sequence). CDR3 size: 13 residues. V lost 5 bases to trimming and J lost 4 bases; unmatched junction nucleotides: 4.

This clonotype occurred a few times. The chain joins TRBV18 to TRBJ1-5, with D unclear. The CDR3 is made up of 14 amino acids. Per germline, CDR1 KGHSH and CDR2 LQKENI. The V and J ends lost 4 bases and 2 bases respectively, with 9 bases between them. DNA for the CDR3: TGTGCCAGCTCACTAGGGTTGGGCAATCAGCCCCAGCATTTT. Protein sequence: CASSLGLGNQPQHF. Complete variable domain (other parts from reference TRBV18 and TRBJ1-5): NAGVMQNPRHLVRRRGQEARLRCSPMKGHSHVYWYRQLPEEGLKFMVYLQKENIIDESGMPKERFSAEFPKEGPSILRIQQVVRGDSAAYFCASSLGLGNQPQHFGDGTRLSIL.

This clonotype was observed at least ten times. V gene TRBV7-9 combines with J gene TRBJ2-7; D remains ambiguous. There are 16 residues in the CDR3. V was cut by 1 base and J by 0 bases, with 13 bases left in between. Germline CDR1 SEHNR, CDR2 FQNEAQ (reference sequence). Here the CDR3 reads CASSLDSYLSSYEQYF. The CDR3 DNA follows: TGTGCCAGCAGCTTAGACTCATACTTGAGCTCCTACGAGCAGTACTTC.